This is a list of T cell receptor beta chains from one sample in a study of blood T cell repertoires in COVID-19. The data were produced by immunoSEQ multiplex PCR, yet TCRdb's version contains in-frame clones alone and is incomplete. The repertoire includes 150,000 to 200,000 clones, over 75% of them detected once, and 9.8% sits in the top ten. Sequenced material: peripheral blood. The source is a woman of 80 years or more with acute or convalescent COVID-19. CDR3s include the opening cysteine and the closing phenylalanine or tryptophan. The D gene is left open where the match is weak. The size of a clone is reported for some rows only, either as once, few or many, or as a class for expanded clones.

j_call | v_call | clone_size | d_call | cdr3_nt | cdr3_aa
TRBJ2-7 | TRBV2 | . | TRBD2 | TGTGCCAGCAGACCCGGGACTACCCAACCTACCGAGCAGTACTTC | CASRPGTTQPTEQYF
TRBJ1-2 | TRBV12-3/TRBV12-4 | . | . | TGTGCCAGCAGCTTCCGGGACACATCTGGCTACACCTTC | CASSFRDTSGYTF
TRBJ1-1 | TRBV11-2 | . | . | TGTGCCAGCAGCCTGGACAGATTAGATGAAGCTTTCTTT | CASSLDRLDEAFF
TRBJ2-3 | TRBV19 | . | . | TGTGCCAGTAGCCGGCTAGGGGCCCTCACAGATACGCAGTATTTT | CASSRLGALTDTQYF
TRBJ1-2 | TRBV9 | . | TRBD1 | TGTGCCAGCAGCGCCTCGACAGGGGTATTTTATGGCTACACCTTC | CASSASTGVFYGYTF
TRBJ1-3 | TRBV7-9 | . | . | TGTGCCAGCAGCTTACGCAGGGCTGGAAACACCATATATTTT | CASSLRRAGNTIYF
TRBJ1-6 | TRBV4-1 | few | TRBD1 | TGCGCCAGCAGCCAGGACAGGGTTATCGGGTCACCCCTCCACTTT | CASSQDRVIGSPLHF
TRBJ1-2 | TRBV2 | . | . | TGTGCCAGCAGTGCATCCAACTATGGCTACACCTTC | CASSASNYGYTF
TRBJ2-5 | TRBV6-2/TRBV6-3 | . | TRBD2 | TGTGCCAGCAGTTACGGACTAGCGGGGGCCCACCAGTACTTC | CASSYGLAGAHQYF
TRBJ1-5 | TRBV4-1 | . | . | TGCGCCAGCAGCCAGTATCCTAGCAACATCCAGCCCCAGCATTTT | CASSQYPSNIQPQHF
TRBJ2-1 | TRBV29-1 | . | . | TGCAGCGTTGCCGGGGGGGACAGGGCCTACAATGAGCAGTTCTTC | CSVAGGDRAYNEQFF
TRBJ1-1 | TRBV18 | . | . | TGTGCCAGCTCACTAGCCCTCCCAGAAGGGAACACTGAAGCTTTCTTT | CASSLALPEGNTEAFF
TRBJ2-1 | TRBV5-6 | . | TRBD2 | TGTGCCAGCAGCTTGGTACTAGCGGGGAGAGAGCAGTTCTTC | CASSLVLAGREQFF
TRBJ1-1 | TRBV11-3 | . | . | TGTGCCAGCAGTCCTGACAGTAACACTGAAGCTTTCTTT | CASSPDSNTEAFF
TRBJ2-3 | TRBV5-8 | once | . | TGTGCCAGCAGCCCCAGGAGGGATACGCAGTATTTT | CASSPRRDTQYF
TRBJ1-4 | TRBV7-9 | . | TRBD1 | TGTGCCAGCAGCTCAACAGGGGAAAAGAGTGAAAAACTGTTTTTT | CASSSTGEKSEKLFF
TRBJ2-1 | TRBV5-5 | . | TRBD2 | TGTGCCAGCAGCTTGGCGGGCGGGAGCGGCTACAATGAGCAGTTCTTC | CASSLAGGSGYNEQFF
TRBJ1-6 | TRBV6-5 | . | TRBD1 | TGTGCCAGCAGTTGGAACACGGGACAGCATAATTCACCCCTCCACTTT | CASSWNTGQHNSPLHF
TRBJ1-5 | TRBV21-1 | . | . | TGTGCCAGCAGCAATTCGACAGCCACAAATGGTCGCAATCAGCCCCAGCATTTT | CASSNSTATNGRNQPQHF
TRBJ1-4 | TRBV27 | . | . | TGTGCCAGCAGTTTTACAGGGAGTGAAAAACTGTTTTTT | CASSFTGSEKLFF
TRBJ2-3 | TRBV19 | . | . | TGTGCCAGTAGTATCTCAGGGTGGGGCGACACAGATACGCAGTATTTT | CASSISGWGDTDTQYF
TRBJ1-5 | TRBV19 | . | . | TGTGCCAGTACCCTACAAGGCCAGGCGAGTCGGAGCAATCAGCCCCAGCATTTT | CASTLQGQASRSNQPQHF
TRBJ1-4 | TRBV4-1 | . | . | TGCGCCAGCAGCCAAGGGGTTCCGGGAACAGGGCGAACCGAAAAACTGTTTTTT | CASSQGVPGTGRTEKLFF
TRBJ2-4 | TRBV1 | . | . | TGCACCAGCAGCCGGGGGGTCGGGGGAAATGAGACCAAAAACATTCAGTACTTC | CTSSRGVGGNETKNIQYF
TRBJ2-2 | TRBV29-1 | . | TRBD2 | TGCAGCGTTGGCTCCGGACTAGCGGGAGGACACACCGGGGAGCTGTTTTTT | CSVGSGLAGGHTGELFF
TRBJ2-7 | TRBV7-2 | . | . | TGTGCCAGCAGTTACAGGGTGAACGCCTACGAGCAGTACTTC | CASSYRVNAYEQYF
TRBJ1-4 | TRBV18 | . | TRBD1 | TGTGCCAGCTCGGAGACAGGGCTAAAGAATGAAAAACTGTTTTTT | CASSETGLKNEKLFF
TRBJ1-5 | TRBV7-2 | few | . | TGTGCCAGCAGCTTAGGTCGAGGGCAGCCCCAGCATTTT | CASSLGRGQPQHF
TRBJ2-3 | TRBV5-6 | . | TRBD2 | TGTGCCAGCAGCTTCCCCCTTCAGCGGGGGGCGAGCGCAGATACGCAGTATTTT | CASSFPLQRGASADTQYF
TRBJ2-5 | TRBV3-1/TRBV3-2 | . | TRBD2 | TGTGCCAGCAGCCAAGTCTCCCTAGCGGGGAAAGAGACCCAGTACTTC | CASSQVSLAGKETQYF
TRBJ1-2 | TRBV6-5 | . | TRBD1 | TGTGCCAGCACCCAGACAGGGGGTAACTATGGCTACACCTTC | CASTQTGGNYGYTF
TRBJ1-4 | TRBV21-1 | . | . | TGTGCCAGCAGCATTAACAGGGAGGGTAATGAAAAACTGTTTTTT | CASSINREGNEKLFF
TRBJ1-6 | TRBV9 | once | . | TGTGCCAGCAGCGTGCAGGGCAATTCACCCCTCCACTTT | CASSVQGNSPLHF
TRBJ2-7 | TRBV3-1/TRBV3-2 | . | . | TGTGCCAGCAGCCAAGACAGGGGTGCAGTGCAGTACTTC | CASSQDRGAVQYF
TRBJ2-1 | TRBV13 | . | . | TGTGCCAGCACCCGGCGGGTCGTACGTTCCTACAATGAGCAGTTCTTC | CASTRRVVRSYNEQFF
TRBJ1-3 | TRBV18 | few | TRBD1 | TGTGCCAGCTCGGCAACTTTGACAGGGGGTGCTGGAAACACCATATATTTT | CASSATLTGGAGNTIYF
TRBJ2-1 | TRBV7-3 | once | . | TGTGCCAGCAGCCCCGGAGCGGCCAATGAGCAGTTCTTC | CASSPGAANEQFF
TRBJ2-5 | TRBV3-1/TRBV3-2 | . | TRBD1 | TGTGCCAGCAGCCTGCAGGGGGTAGGGGAGACCCAGTACTTC | CASSLQGVGETQYF
TRBJ2-7 | TRBV10-3 | . | . | TGTGCCATCAGGAGACAGGATTCCTACGAGCAGTACTTC | CAIRRQDSYEQYF
TRBJ1-4 | TRBV5-1 | . | TRBD1 | TGCGCCAGCAGCCCGGGACAGGGAGGGGAAAAACTGTTTTTT | CASSPGQGGEKLFF
TRBJ1-3 | TRBV19 | once | . | TGTGCCAGCTCTACAGGGATCGGAAACACCATATATTTT | CASSTGIGNTIYF
TRBJ1-2 | TRBV7-6 | . | . | TGTGCCAGCAAAAGAGGTGGGCAACGGGGGTATGGCTACACCTTC | CASKRGGQRGYGYTF
TRBJ1-1 | TRBV6-5 | . | TRBD1 | TGTGCCAGCAGTTGGACAGGTAAAACAACTGAAGCTTTCTTT | CASSWTGKTTEAFF